Listed below are T cell receptor beta chains from one sample, sequenced in a study of OX40 agonist ivuxolimab in advanced cancers. The method was immunoSEQ multiplex PCR; TCRdb's version includes in-frame clones alone and lacks a portion of them. The sample holds tens of thousands of clones; around 89% are singletons and the top ten take about 10%. This sample comprised CD4+ or CD8+ T cells sorted from blood, obtained in a trial of the OX40 agonist ivuxolimab. These receptors were taken from an adult with an advanced solid tumor such as melanoma, head and neck, liver or kidney cancer. The CDR3 runs from the conserved cysteine through the conserved F or W. A D gene is named only where the DNA matches it firmly. Only some rows state a clone size, as once, few, many or a class for expanded clones.

j_call	d_call	clone_size	v_call	cdr3_nt	cdr3_aa
TRBJ2-7	-	-	TRBV28	TGTGCCAGCGGGTACGAGCAGTACTTC	CASGYEQYF
TRBJ2-4	TRBD2	-	TRBV10-2	TGCGCCAGCAGTGAGCCGGGAGGGAGAAACATTCAGTACTTC	CASSEPGGRNIQYF
TRBJ2-1	-	-	TRBV27	TGTGCCAGCAGTTTCGGCACAGACTACAATGAGCAGTTCTTC	CASSFGTDYNEQFF
TRBJ2-7	-	-	TRBV7-9	TGTGCCAGCAGCTTAGTCCCGACCGAGCAGTACTTC	CASSLVPTEQYF
TRBJ2-1	-	-	TRBV19	TGTGCCAGTAGTATAGATCAAACAGCTCGGGGGCAGTTCTTC	CASSIDQTARGQFF
TRBJ2-7	-	-	TRBV6-1	TGTGCCAGCAGTGATGGAGTCTACGAGCAGTACTTC	CASSDGVYEQYF
TRBJ2-7	-	-	TRBV6-5	TGTGCCAGCAGTTACTCGGGGGACGCGGGCGGCTACGAGCAGTACTTC	CASSYSGDAGGYEQYF
TRBJ1-4	-	-	TRBV27	TGTGCCAGCGGGAGGATATCATGGGGAGAAAAACTGTTTTTT	CASGRISWGEKLFF
TRBJ1-1	TRBD1	-	TRBV7-3	TGTGCCAGCAGCCCTGTTCCGACAGGGGGGGAAGCTTTCTTT	CASSPVPTGGEAFF
TRBJ2-2	TRBD1	-	TRBV2	TGTGCCAGCAGTGCCTCGGGACAGGGGGCTCGCGGGGAGCTGTTTTTT	CASSASGQGARGELFF
TRBJ2-3	-	-	TRBV7-3	TGTGCCAGCAGCTTAGGTCAGGATAACACAGATACGCAGTATTTT	CASSLGQDNTDTQYF
TRBJ2-7	-	-	TRBV11-1	TGTGCCAGCAGCTCATACCGGGCCCGGGTCAGCCACGAGCAGTACTTC	CASSSYRARVSHEQYF
TRBJ1-4	-	-	TRBV5-6	TGTGCCAGCAGCTTGGGGCAGCCTAATGAAAAACTGTTTTTT	CASSLGQPNEKLFF
TRBJ2-1	TRBD2	-	TRBV19	TGTGCCAGTAGTACTAGCGGGGGAAACTACAATGAGCAGTTCTTC	CASSTSGGNYNEQFF
TRBJ2-7	-	-	TRBV11-2	TGTGCCAGCAGCCCCCGGGACAACTACGAGCAGTACTTC	CASSPRDNYEQYF
TRBJ2-7	TRBD2	medium-sized	TRBV10-3	TGTGCCATCAGTGAGTCCCTAGCGGGTGGCTACGAGCAGTACTTC	CAISESLAGGYEQYF
TRBJ2-7	-	-	TRBV27	TGTGCCAGCAGTTTATCGGCGACGGGGAGCTCCTACGAGCAGTACTTC	CASSLSATGSSYEQYF
TRBJ2-1	-	-	TRBV11-2	TGTGCCAGCAGCCTAAAGGGTTTCACTAGGGCCAATGAGCAGTTCTTC	CASSLKGFTRANEQFF
TRBJ2-7	-	-	TRBV13	TGTGCCAGCAGCGAGAGGGGTCTAGCCTTATCCTACGAGCAGTACTTC	CASSERGLALSYEQYF
TRBJ2-7	-	-	TRBV27	TGTGCCAGCAGTTTCGTGGCTGTCGGACCCTACGAGCAGTACTTC	CASSFVAVGPYEQYF
TRBJ1-5	-	few	TRBV19	TGTGCCAGTAGTATCGTAGCGTCATCTCAGCCCCAGCATTTT	CASSIVASSQPQHF
TRBJ1-1	TRBD1	-	TRBV5-4	TGTGCCAGCAGCTTCGTGGACAGGGGGCTTACTGAAGCTTTCTTT	CASSFVDRGLTEAFF